The next 20 T cell receptor beta chains were all read from a single sample in a study of T cell responses to AZD1222 COVID-19 vaccine. Profiled with immunoSEQ multiplex PCR; TCRdb holds only in-frame clones, not every one. There are under 150,000 clones in the sample; approximately 90% occur only once, and 2.8% lies in the top ten. This specimen was peripheral blood, taken on day 0 of AZD1222 vaccination. Receptor source: an adult in good health.

The chain employs TRBV29-1 and TRBJ1-1; possible D gene TRBD1, 5 bases. CDR1 SQVTM and CDR2 ANQGSEA come from the germline V gene. V lost 6 bases to trimming and J lost 0 bases, with 8 bases between them. This CDR3 region has 12 residues. Here the CDR3 reads CSVETVNTEAFF. DNA of the CDR3: TGCAGCGTCGAGACAGTGAACACTGAAGCTTTCTTT.

This chain links TRBV2 with TRBJ1-5; the match to TRBD1 covers 7 bases. V was clipped by 7 bases and J by 5 bases; unmatched bases: 8. Germline V lookup: CDR1 SNHLY, CDR2 FYNNEI. This CDR3 is built from 14 residues. The CDR3 DNA reads as TGTGCCAGCACTGCCTACAGGGGTGATCAGCCCCAGCATTTT. Its protein is CASTAYRGDQPQHF.

V usage is TRBV2 and J usage is TRBJ1-1, with 7 bases identical to TRBD1. CDR1 and CDR2 (germline): SNHLY, FYNNEI. The CDR3 spans 14 residues. V shed 5 bases, J shed 5 bases, and the junction held 8 bases outside the gene matches. The CDR3 bases are TGTGCCAGCAGTCCGGGACAGAGACTAACTGAAGCTTTCTTT. It yields the protein CASSPGQRLTEAFF. The whole variable domain, filled in from reference TRBV2 and TRBJ1-1, reads EPEVTQTPSHQVTQMGQEVILRCVPISNHLYFYWYRQILGQKVEFLVSFYNNEISEKSEIFDDQFSVERPDGSNFTLKIRSTKLEDSAMYFCASSPGQRLTEAFFGQGTRLTVV.

The CDR3 here is CASSQSGQGRTYEQYF. The CDR3 DNA sequence: TGTGCCAGCAGTCAATCCGGACAGGGTCGGACCTACGAGCAGTACTTC. This rearrangement joins TRBV27 to TRBJ2-7; TRBD1 matches 8 bases. The CDR3 is 16 amino acids. V gave up 5 bases and J gave up 2 bases; unmatched junction bases: 11. Germline V gives CDR1 MNHEY, CDR2 SMNVEV (reference sequence).

The rearrangement links TRBV9 to TRBJ1-4; TRBD1 is a possible D gene (6 bases). This CDR3 contains 15 residues. V lost 4 bases, J lost 3 bases, and 13 bases lay in between. Germline V gene sequence: CDR1 SGDLS, CDR2 YYNGEE. For the CDR3, the DNA is TGTGCCAGCAGCCTCCGGACAGCTCCTAATGAAAAACTGTTTTTT. This gives the protein CASSLRTAPNEKLFF.

This rearrangement joins TRBV2 to TRBJ1-2; D is perhaps TRBD1 (6 bases). This CDR3 is 14 amino acids long. V gave up 4 bases and J gave up 1 base, with 10 bases separating them. Germline lookup yields CDR1 SNHLY and CDR2 FYNNEI. The CDR3 region has the DNA TGTGCCAGCAGTGGACAGGAAAGTAACTATGGCTACACCTTC. Amino acid sequence: CASSGQESNYGYTF. The full variable domain, with the rest looked up from reference TRBV2 and TRBJ1-2, is EPEVTQTPSHQVTQMGQEVILRCVPISNHLYFYWYRQILGQKVEFLVSFYNNEISEKSEIFDDQFSVERPDGSNFTLKIRSTKLEDSAMYFCASSGQESNYGYTFGSGTRLTVV.

V usage is TRBV9 and J usage is TRBJ1-3; D gene unclear. The CDR3 runs 13 residues. Germline lookup yields CDR1 SGDLS and CDR2 YYNGEE. The ends were cut back, 3 bases at V and 0 bases at J, with 4 bases in the middle. The CDR3, as DNA: TGTGCCAGCAGCGCCTTCTCTGGAAACACCATATATTTT. It is translated as CASSAFSGNTIYF. Based on the CDR3 plus reference TRBV9 and TRBJ1-3, the full variable domain is DSGVTQTPKHLITATGQRVTLRCSPRSGDLSVYWYQQSLDQGLQFLIQYYNGEERAKGNILERFSAQQFPDLHSELNLSSLELGDSALYFCASSAFSGNTIYFGEGSWLTVV.

This clone showed up just once. The rearrangement joins TRBV29-1 to TRBJ1-1; maybe TRBD1 (6 bases). This CDR3 has 13 amino acids. Between the trimmed V and J ends, which lost 7 bases and 3 bases, there was a span of 15 bases. Germline loops: CDR1 SQVTM, CDR2 ANQGSEA. The CDR3 DNA follows: TGCAGCGCCATGCGAGGGGGACACACTGAAGCTTTCTTT. Translating gives CSAMRGGHTEAFF.

The rearrangement links TRBV7-8 to TRBJ2-4; D possibly uses TRBD1 or TRBD2 (5 bases each). Trimming took off 5 bases at V and 9 bases at J, with 23 bases between the two ends. This CDR3 comprises 16 residues. Germline V lookup: CDR1 SGHVS, CDR2 FQNEAQ. The CDR3 spells CASSPYRIGTWGIQYF. The CDR3 bases are TGTGCCAGCAGCCCCTATAGGATTGGGACGTGGGGCATTCAGTACTTC.

In this sample, this clone turned up once. The rearrangement links TRBV5-1 to TRBJ2-1, with 9 bases matching TRBD1. CDR1 is SGHRS and CDR2 is YFSETQ in the germline V gene. V lost 5 bases, J lost 3 bases, and 6 bases stayed unmatched. This CDR3 comprises 15 residues. CDR3 residues: CASSVGTGRYNEQFF. CDR3 nucleotides: TGCGCCAGCAGTGTTGGGACAGGGCGCTACAATGAGCAGTTCTTC.

V usage is TRBV21-1 and J usage is TRBJ2-1. TRBV21-1 is recorded as a pseudogene. The CDR3 has 12 residues. The CDR3 sequence: CASSNSPHEQFF. CDR3 DNA: TGTGCCAGCAGCAATTCCCCCCATGAGCAGTTCTTC.

The chain carries TRBV2 and TRBJ2-3, with a tentative D call TRBD1 (5 bases). The germline V gene encodes CDR1 SNHLY and CDR2 FYNNEI. With 6 bases removed from V and 5 bases from J, the gap between germline ends came to 9 bases. The CDR3 extends over 12 amino acids. The CDR3 DNA sequence: TGTGCCAGCAGCCCCAGGGTAGATACGCAGTATTTT. Translating gives CASSPRVDTQYF.

This sequence joins TRBV11-3 and TRBJ2-2, with D tentatively TRBD2 (5 bases). This CDR3 has 15 amino acids. The germline V and J ends were trimmed by 5 bases and 2 bases, with 12 bases remaining between them. Germline V gene data show CDR1 as SGHNT and CDR2 as YENEEA. This chain's CDR3 is CASSPGLLNTGELFF. CDR3 nucleotide sequence: TGTGCCAGCAGCCCAGGACTTCTTAACACCGGGGAGCTGTTTTTT.

The chain uses TRBV18 and TRBJ1-1; 8 bases align to TRBD1. Germline V gene data show CDR1 as KGHSH and CDR2 as LQKENI. V shed 3 bases, J shed 0 bases, and the junction held 6 bases outside the gene matches. This CDR3 comprises 16 residues. CDR3 in DNA: TGTGCCAGCTCACCTGAGACAGGGGTCTTGAACACTGAAGCTTTCTTT. It specifies CASSPETGVLNTEAFF. The full variable domain, rest sourced from reference TRBV18 and TRBJ1-1, is NAGVMQNPRHLVRRRGQEARLRCSPMKGHSHVYWYRQLPEEGLKFMVYLQKENIIDESGMPKERFSAEFPKEGPSILRIQQVVRGDSAAYFCASSPETGVLNTEAFFGQGTRLTVV.

CDR3 protein: CASSLTGTAVNEKLFF. The CDR3 nucleotides are TGTGCCAGCAGCTTGACCGGGACAGCAGTTAATGAAAAACTGTTTTTT. This chain uses TRBV7-6 with TRBJ1-4, with 7 bases matching TRBD1. Germline loops: CDR1 SGHVS, CDR2 FNYEAQ. The length of the CDR3 is 16 residues. V lost 3 bases, J lost 4 bases, and 8 bases stayed unmatched.

The gene calls are TRBV7-3 and TRBJ2-5; 8 bases line up with TRBD2. V was clipped by 8 bases and J by 3 bases; unmatched bases: 17. Germline-derived CDR1 and CDR2 are SGHTA and FQGTGA. The CDR3 spans 17 residues. This CDR3 is CASLVSILAAAKETQYF. The DNA for the CDR3 is TGTGCCAGCCTCGTGTCCATACTAGCGGCGGCAAAAGAGACCCAGTACTTC.

The chain employs TRBV19 and TRBJ1-5; D unresolved. The germline CDR1 and CDR2 sequences are LNHDA and SQIVND (reference sequence). The V end was cut by 7 bases, the J end by 3 bases, with 7 bases between. The CDR3 extends over 12 amino acids. DNA of the CDR3: TGTGCCAGTACAAGGGCCAATCAGCCCCAGCATTTT. Its protein is CASTRANQPQHF.

The rearrangement uses TRBV28 and TRBJ1-5, with TRBD1 matching 7 bases. Germline CDR1 and CDR2: MDHEN and SYDVKM. This CDR3 is built from 14 residues. V lost 6 bases and J lost 3; bases outside the gene matches: 5. The CDR3 region has the DNA TGTGCCAGCAGGACACAGGGGCTCAATCAGCCCCAGCATTTT. Translation gives CASRTQGLNQPQHF.

This chain connects TRBV11-3 to TRBJ2-7; 8 bases are a match to TRBD1. CDR1 SGHNT and CDR2 YENEEA come from the germline V gene. The CDR3 sequence is 15 residues long. With 0 bases clipped from V and 6 bases from J, the junction kept 7 bases outside the gene matches. The CDR3 here is CASSLDPGGGAEQYF. The CDR3 region has the DNA TGTGCCAGCAGCTTAGACCCAGGGGGCGGGGCCGAGCAGTACTTC.

This clone was counted a few times. This chain joins TRBV6-4 and TRBJ2-5; the D is unclear. The CDR3 has 13 residues. V was pared by 3 bases and J by 2 bases, with 7 bases between. Germline loops: CDR1 MRHNA, CDR2 SNTAGT. CDR3 region: CASSERPQETQYF. CDR3 coding DNA: TGTGCCAGCAGTGAACGGCCACAAGAGACCCAGTACTTC.